This is a list of T cell receptor beta chains from one sample in a study of response to subunit inactivated influenza vaccine. Each CDR3 protein gets one entry after TCRdb re-called the RT-PCR reads with MiXCR. Of 550,000 to 800,000 distinct CDR3 sequences in the sample, less than 20% were seen once. The specimen was PBMCs from blood, collected approximately 12 days after vaccination. The source is a man in his forties or fifties who received an inactivated influenza vaccine. Both conserved end residues are part of each CDR3. The D gene is left open where the match is weak. The listing skips clone size in some rows; elsewhere it reads once, few, many or a size class.

j_gene: TRBJ1-1; d_gene: TRBD1; abundance: -; v_gene: TRBV7-2; CDR3nt: TGTGCCAGCAGCTTGGGGGACAGGGTGGGCACTGAAGCTTTCTTT; CDR3aa: CASSLGDRVGTEAFF
j_gene: TRBJ2-7; d_gene: -; abundance: many; v_gene: TRBV12-3/TRBV12-4; CDR3nt: TGTGCCAGCTCCCGAGCGGGTCCCTCCTACGAGCAGTACTTC; CDR3aa: CASSRAGPSYEQYF
j_gene: TRBJ2-3; d_gene: -; abundance: -; v_gene: TRBV6-4; CDR3nt: TGTGCCAGCAGTGACTCTGCGGGCAGCACAGATACGCAGTATTTT; CDR3aa: CASSDSAGSTDTQYF
j_gene: TRBJ2-1; d_gene: -; abundance: -; v_gene: TRBV28; CDR3nt: TGTGCCAGCAGCACGGTGGGGGCCCACCTCTACAATGAGCAGTTCTTC; CDR3aa: CASSTVGAHLYNEQFF
j_gene: TRBJ1-1; d_gene: -; abundance: few; v_gene: TRBV5-1; CDR3nt: TGCGCCAGCAGCTTGGCCTTAACAGGCGAGGCTGAAGCTTTCTTT; CDR3aa: CASSLALTGEAEAFF
j_gene: TRBJ2-3; d_gene: TRBD1; abundance: -; v_gene: TRBV7-8; CDR3nt: TGTGCCAGCAGCGAGGGACAGGGGGGCACAGATACGCAGTATTTT; CDR3aa: CASSEGQGGTDTQYF
j_gene: TRBJ2-4; d_gene: -; abundance: -; v_gene: TRBV12-3/TRBV12-4; CDR3nt: TGTGCCAGCAGCCGGGCCTTAAACATTCAGTACTTC; CDR3aa: CASSRALNIQYF
j_gene: TRBJ2-5; d_gene: -; abundance: few; v_gene: TRBV11-2; CDR3nt: TGTGCCAGCAGCTTCCTGGGACCCGCTGAAGAGACCCAGTACTTC; CDR3aa: CASSFLGPAEETQYF
j_gene: TRBJ2-6; d_gene: -; abundance: -; v_gene: TRBV6-1; CDR3nt: TGTGCCAGCAGTGTACAGGCAGCTGGGGCCAACGTCCTGACTTTC; CDR3aa: CASSVQAAGANVLTF
j_gene: TRBJ2-7; d_gene: -; abundance: -; v_gene: TRBV30; CDR3nt: TGTGCCTGGAACTTAAGCGGGCGCGAGCAGTACTTC; CDR3aa: CAWNLSGREQYF
j_gene: TRBJ2-7; d_gene: -; abundance: few; v_gene: TRBV20-1; CDR3nt: TGCAGTGCTAGAGATGTGCGGGGCAGCTACGAGCAGTACTTC; CDR3aa: CSARDVRGSYEQYF
j_gene: TRBJ1-1; d_gene: -; abundance: many; v_gene: TRBV24-1; CDR3nt: TGTGCCACCAGTGACCCGAACACTGAAGCTTTCTTT; CDR3aa: CATSDPNTEAFF
j_gene: TRBJ2-1; d_gene: -; abundance: -; v_gene: TRBV15; CDR3nt: TGTGCCACCAGCATCGGGACAATGGGCAATGAGCAGTTCTTC; CDR3aa: CATSIGTMGNEQFF
j_gene: TRBJ1-1; d_gene: -; abundance: few; v_gene: TRBV20-1; CDR3nt: TGCAGTGCTAGATATTTGGTTGGACAGATGAACACTGAAGCTTTCTTT; CDR3aa: CSARYLVGQMNTEAFF
j_gene: TRBJ2-3; d_gene: TRBD1; abundance: few; v_gene: TRBV11-2; CDR3nt: TGTGCCAGCAGCCCCTGGGACAGGGAGTGGGATACGCAGTATTTT; CDR3aa: CASSPWDREWDTQYF
j_gene: TRBJ2-2; d_gene: TRBD2; abundance: few; v_gene: TRBV4-3; CDR3nt: TGCGCCAGCAGCCAAAATCAGCGGGGGAACACCGGGGAGCTGTTTTTT; CDR3aa: CASSQNQRGNTGELFF
j_gene: TRBJ2-1; d_gene: -; abundance: many; v_gene: TRBV4-3; CDR3nt: TGCGCCAGCAGCCAAGATATGGTAGCGGCTGGGGGTGAGCAGTTCTTC; CDR3aa: CASSQDMVAAGGEQFF
j_gene: TRBJ2-7; d_gene: TRBD1; abundance: many; v_gene: TRBV6-2/TRBV6-3; CDR3nt: TGTGCCAGCAGTTACCCGGCAGGGGGTGTCTCCTACGAGCAGTACTTC; CDR3aa: CASSYPAGGVSYEQYF
j_gene: TRBJ2-2; d_gene: -; abundance: few; v_gene: TRBV18; CDR3nt: TGTGCCAGCTCACCAATGGACAGCTCGAACACCGGGGAGCTGTTTTTT; CDR3aa: CASSPMDSSNTGELFF
j_gene: TRBJ2-3; d_gene: -; abundance: few; v_gene: TRBV28; CDR3nt: TGTGCCAGCAGCCCCAACAGGGTTGAGTTTACGCAGTATTTT; CDR3aa: CASSPNRVEFTQYF
j_gene: TRBJ2-1; d_gene: -; abundance: -; v_gene: TRBV7-2; CDR3nt: TGTGCCAGCAGGATAGTCAATGAGCAGTTCTTC; CDR3aa: CASRIVNEQFF
j_gene: TRBJ1-4; d_gene: TRBD1; abundance: few; v_gene: TRBV5-6; CDR3nt: TGTGCCAGCAGCTCTGACACAGGGGTTTTCGAAAAACTGTTTTTT; CDR3aa: CASSSDTGVFEKLFF
j_gene: TRBJ2-1; d_gene: TRBD2; abundance: -; v_gene: TRBV5-1; CDR3nt: TGCGCCAGCAGCTATGGTCGCGGGAGCTCCTACAATGAGCAGTTCTTC; CDR3aa: CASSYGRGSSYNEQFF
j_gene: TRBJ1-5; d_gene: -; abundance: -; v_gene: TRBV4-2; CDR3nt: TGTGCCAGCAGCCAAGAAAAGGCTAGGCAGCCCCAGCATTTT; CDR3aa: CASSQEKARQPQHF
j_gene: TRBJ2-1; d_gene: -; abundance: few; v_gene: TRBV7-9; CDR3nt: TGTGCCAGCAGCCCGGACTCAGCTCCGGGCAATGAGCAGTTCTTC; CDR3aa: CASSPDSAPGNEQFF
j_gene: TRBJ2-7; d_gene: TRBD2; abundance: few; v_gene: TRBV18; CDR3nt: TGTGCCAGCTCACAACTAGCGGGAGTTTCCGAGCAGTACTTC; CDR3aa: CASSQLAGVSEQYF
j_gene: TRBJ2-4; d_gene: TRBD2; abundance: few; v_gene: TRBV11-1; CDR3nt: TGTGCCAGCAGCTTAGTTAGCGGGAGAAGCGGAAACATTCAGTACTTC; CDR3aa: CASSLVSGRSGNIQYF
j_gene: TRBJ2-5; d_gene: -; abundance: few; v_gene: TRBV28; CDR3nt: TGTGCCAGCAGCGATGGGGGCAGATCAAGGGGGGAGACCCAGTACTTC; CDR3aa: CASSDGGRSRGETQYF
j_gene: TRBJ1-1; d_gene: -; abundance: -; v_gene: TRBV19; CDR3nt: TGTGCCAGTAGTATCGGGGTTTGGGGTCCCGGCACTGAAGCTTTCTTT; CDR3aa: CASSIGVWGPGTEAFF
j_gene: TRBJ2-1; d_gene: -; abundance: few; v_gene: TRBV5-1; CDR3nt: TGCGCCAGCAGCTTGGTGGCGGGGTTCTCCTACAATGAGCAGTTCTTC; CDR3aa: CASSLVAGFSYNEQFF
j_gene: TRBJ2-5; d_gene: -; abundance: -; v_gene: TRBV3-1; CDR3nt: TGTGCCAGCAGCTGGGACACCCCAGAGACCCAGTACTTC; CDR3aa: CASSWDTPETQYF
j_gene: TRBJ1-4; d_gene: -; abundance: few; v_gene: TRBV4-3; CDR3nt: TGCGCCAGCAGCCAAGTGGGGGGGTTGAGTGAAAAACTGTTTTTT; CDR3aa: CASSQVGGLSEKLFF
j_gene: TRBJ2-5; d_gene: TRBD1; abundance: -; v_gene: TRBV7-2; CDR3nt: TGTGCCAGCAGTTCGGACAGGGGGCGGCAAGAGACCCAGTACTTC; CDR3aa: CASSSDRGRQETQYF
j_gene: TRBJ1-1; d_gene: -; abundance: few; v_gene: TRBV13; CDR3nt: TGTGCCAGCAGCTTAGGAGAGGGTCTGATCCCTGAAGCTTTCTTT; CDR3aa: CASSLGEGLIPEAFF
j_gene: TRBJ2-5; d_gene: -; abundance: -; v_gene: TRBV6-5; CDR3nt: -; CDR3aa: CASSYFRTSGSFLETQYF
j_gene: TRBJ2-3; d_gene: -; abundance: few; v_gene: TRBV28; CDR3nt: TGTGCCAGCCGATATCCCGGGAAACACACAGATACGCAGTATTTT; CDR3aa: CASRYPGKHTDTQYF
j_gene: TRBJ1-2; d_gene: -; abundance: -; v_gene: TRBV15; CDR3nt: TGTGCCACCAGCAGAGGGGCAGTAGGCTACACCTTC; CDR3aa: CATSRGAVGYTF
j_gene: TRBJ2-1; d_gene: -; abundance: many; v_gene: TRBV7-2; CDR3nt: TGTGCCAGCAGCTTAGCCCTCGACAATGAGCAGTTCTTC; CDR3aa: CASSLALDNEQFF
j_gene: TRBJ2-2; d_gene: -; abundance: -; v_gene: TRBV9; CDR3nt: TGTGCCAGCAGCGTAGGTTTCCAGAACACCGGGGAGCTGTTTTTT; CDR3aa: CASSVGFQNTGELFF
j_gene: TRBJ2-7; d_gene: TRBD1; abundance: -; v_gene: TRBV30; CDR3nt: TGTGCCTGGAGTGCCCGGGGACAGAGGAGCTCCTACGAGCAGTACTTC; CDR3aa: CAWSARGQRSSYEQYF
j_gene: TRBJ2-3; d_gene: -; abundance: -; v_gene: TRBV29-1; CDR3nt: TGCAGCCTCTCCGAGGGACTGGGTTGGGCGCAGTATTTT; CDR3aa: CSLSEGLGWAQYF
j_gene: TRBJ2-7; d_gene: TRBD2; abundance: few; v_gene: TRBV11-2; CDR3nt: TGTGCCAGCAGCCTCGGACTAGCCTTCTACGAGCAGTACTTC; CDR3aa: CASSLGLAFYEQYF
j_gene: TRBJ2-3; d_gene: -; abundance: -; v_gene: TRBV27; CDR3nt: TGTGCCAGCAGTTTCACCGCCAACACAGATACGCAGTATTTT; CDR3aa: CASSFTANTDTQYF
j_gene: TRBJ2-4; d_gene: TRBD1; abundance: few; v_gene: TRBV11-2; CDR3nt: TGTGCCAGCAGCCCGATCAGGGGACAGATAGCCAAAAACATTCAGTACTTC; CDR3aa: CASSPIRGQIAKNIQYF
j_gene: TRBJ2-7; d_gene: TRBD1; abundance: many; v_gene: TRBV5-1; CDR3nt: TGCGCCAGCAGCTTGAAGGGACAGGGGGCCTCCGAGCAGTACTTC; CDR3aa: CASSLKGQGASEQYF
j_gene: TRBJ2-1; d_gene: TRBD2; abundance: few; v_gene: TRBV6-2/TRBV6-3; CDR3nt: TGTGCCAGCAGTTACCCCCGGCCTAGCGGGGGGGCCCCGAACTGGAATGAGCAGTTCTTC; CDR3aa: CASSYPRPSGGAPNWNEQFF